This T cell receptor beta chain was obtained from a study of shared clonotypes between healthy human individuals. The study's findings and limits: Some naive CD4 clonotypes, approximately 4.5%, turned up in common across a handful of donors.

Germline V gives CDR1 SGDLS, CDR2 YYNGEE. The CDR3 consists of 15 residues. This clone was seen just once. As yet, its antigen is unknown. A read error is likely here: a far larger clone is one base away. Other DNA sequences in the same sample also yield this CDR3. Generated by immunoSEQ multiplex PCR, the TCRdb table keeps only in-frame clones and is missing some. The table lists about 1 million clones, about 75% of them singletons, with about 1.5% in the top ten. The sequenced sample consisted of memory CD4+ T cells sorted from blood. Subset meaning: CD45RA-negative fraction. V and J are TRBV9 and TRBJ1-6; no reliable D call. This receptor was identified in a man younger than 35 in good health. CDR3 in amino acids: CASSSYYVAGSPLHF. The CDR3 DNA follows: TGCGCCAGCAGCTCATACTACGTAGCCGGTTCACCCCTCCACTTT.